This is a list of T cell receptor beta chains from one sample in a study of blood T cell repertoires in COVID-19. Assay: immunoSEQ multiplex PCR; the TCRdb copy retains only in-frame clones and omits some. The table records around 700,000 clones, around 89% of them present only once. Sequencing used peripheral blood. All receptors come from a woman between 18 and 30 years old with acute or convalescent COVID-19. Both conserved end residues are part of each CDR3. Each record gives: clone size, V gene, D gene, J gene, CDR3 protein, CDR3 DNA. The D gene is left open where the match is weak. Only part of the rows carry a size: once, few, many, or a class if the clone is expanded.

size: -
V: TRBV4-1
D: TRBD1
J: TRBJ1-2
CDR3: CASSQPTGQGYGYTF
DNA: TGCGCCAGCAGCCAGCCCACCGGACAGGGCTATGGCTACACCTTC

size: -
V: TRBV21-1
D: -
J: TRBJ2-5
CDR3: CASGRQGAHQETQYF
DNA: TGTGCCAGCGGAAGACAGGGGGCGCATCAAGAGACCCAGTACTTC

size: many
V: TRBV11-3
D: -
J: TRBJ2-1
CDR3: CASSFGGTVNEQFF
DNA: TGTGCCAGCAGCTTTGGAGGGACGGTCAATGAGCAGTTCTTC

size: -
V: TRBV9
D: -
J: TRBJ1-3
CDR3: CASSPSSGNTIYF
DNA: TGTGCCAGCAGTCCTTCTTCTGGAAACACCATATATTTT

size: -
V: TRBV5-4
D: -
J: TRBJ2-7
CDR3: CASSSPWEGVYEQYF
DNA: TGTGCCAGCAGCTCCCCGTGGGAGGGGGTCTACGAGCAGTACTTC

size: -
V: TRBV21-1
D: -
J: TRBJ2-3
CDR3: CASSPRLAGRDTQYF
DNA: TGTGCCAGCAGCCCCCGACTAGCGGGGAGAGATACGCAGTATTTT

size: -
V: TRBV7-3
D: -
J: TRBJ2-2
CDR3: CASSLRGAATGELFF
DNA: TGTGCCAGCAGCTTACGGGGGGCGGCCACCGGGGAGCTGTTTTTT

size: -
V: TRBV4-1
D: -
J: TRBJ2-7
CDR3: CASSQDFGSYEQYF
DNA: TGCGCCAGCAGCCAAGATTTTGGCAGCTACGAGCAGTACTTC

size: -
V: TRBV5-1
D: -
J: TRBJ1-3
CDR3: CASSSRGSSGNTIYF
DNA: TGCGCCAGCAGCTCCCGAGGCAGCTCTGGAAACACCATATATTTT

size: -
V: TRBV9
D: -
J: TRBJ1-6
CDR3: CASSAGREQNSPLHF
DNA: TGTGCCAGCAGCGCGGGCCGGGAGCAGAATTCACCCCTCCACTTT

size: -
V: TRBV3-1/TRBV3-2
D: -
J: TRBJ1-2
CDR3: CASSQVGGGYTF
DNA: TGTGCCAGCAGCCAAGTAGGGGGTGGCTACACCTTC

size: -
V: TRBV9
D: TRBD1
J: TRBJ2-1
CDR3: CASSVAGQGPYNEQFF
DNA: TGTGCCAGCAGCGTAGCAGGACAGGGGCCCTACAATGAGCAGTTCTTC

size: once
V: TRBV5-8
D: -
J: TRBJ1-1
CDR3: CASSLFQNTEAFF
DNA: TGTGCCAGCAGCTTGTTCCAGAACACTGAAGCTTTCTTT

size: few
V: TRBV7-6
D: TRBD2
J: TRBJ2-7
CDR3: CASSLFRTSASYEQYF
DNA: TGTGCCAGCAGCTTATTCAGGACTAGCGCCTCCTACGAGCAGTACTTC

size: once
V: TRBV3-1/TRBV3-2
D: -
J: TRBJ1-2
CDR3: CASSNTGGYGYTF
DNA: TGTGCCAGCAGCAATACAGGTGGATATGGCTACACCTTC

size: -
V: TRBV4-1
D: -
J: TRBJ1-1
CDR3: CASSREPTDYTEAFF
DNA: TGCGCCAGCAGCCGCGAACCGACAGACTACACTGAAGCTTTCTTT

size: -
V: TRBV5-8
D: -
J: TRBJ2-2
CDR3: CASSQGNTGELFF
DNA: TGTGCCAGCAGCCAGGGGAACACCGGGGAGCTGTTTTTT

size: -
V: TRBV7-2
D: -
J: TRBJ2-3
CDR3: CASSPTRGTDTQYF
DNA: TGTGCCAGCAGCCCAACTAGGGGCACAGATACGCAGTATTTT

size: -
V: TRBV7-9
D: TRBD1
J: TRBJ1-1
CDR3: CASRHRDSVGTEAFF
DNA: TGTGCCAGCAGACATAGGGACAGTGTCGGCACTGAAGCTTTCTTT

size: -
V: TRBV6-2/TRBV6-3
D: -
J: TRBJ1-2
CDR3: CASSYMGGTYGYTF
DNA: TGTGCCAGCAGTTATATGGGGGGAACCTATGGCTACACCTTC

size: -
V: TRBV6-5
D: -
J: TRBJ2-7
CDR3: CASSYRGGPRNEQYF
DNA: TGTGCCAGCAGTTACCGGGGTGGTCCGAGAAACGAGCAGTACTTC

size: -
V: TRBV19
D: TRBD1
J: TRBJ1-6
CDR3: CASSIDAGGYRNSPLHF
DNA: TGTGCCAGTAGTATAGACGCAGGGGGCTATAGGAATTCACCCCTCCACTTT

size: -
V: TRBV28
D: TRBD1
J: TRBJ2-7
CDR3: CASSTGTGTNEQYF
DNA: TGTGCCAGCAGTACCGGGACAGGGACTAACGAGCAGTACTTC

size: -
V: TRBV25-1
D: -
J: TRBJ2-7
CDR3: CASSDGRGSGVHHEQYF
DNA: TGTGCCAGCAGTGATGGTAGGGGGTCTGGGGTACATCACGAGCAGTACTTC

size: -
V: TRBV29-1
D: -
J: TRBJ1-1
CDR3: CSVGPGNTEAFF
DNA: TGCAGCGTGGGGCCGGGGAACACTGAAGCTTTCTTT

size: -
V: TRBV4-2
D: -
J: TRBJ1-1
CDR3: CASSQVGGNTEAFF
DNA: TGTGCCAGCAGCCAAGTCGGGGGGAACACTGAAGCTTTCTTT

size: once
V: TRBV19
D: TRBD1
J: TRBJ2-7
CDR3: CASTMGQGAYEQYF
DNA: TGTGCCAGTACCATGGGACAGGGGGCCTACGAGCAGTACTTC

size: -
V: TRBV28
D: -
J: TRBJ2-7
CDR3: CASRGYVPYEQYF
DNA: TGTGCCAGCCGAGGGTACGTTCCCTACGAGCAGTACTTC

size: -
V: TRBV28
D: -
J: TRBJ1-1
CDR3: CASSFLAIHDTEAFF
DNA: TGTGCCAGCAGTTTTTTGGCCATCCATGACACTGAAGCTTTCTTT

size: -
V: TRBV7-2
D: TRBD1
J: TRBJ1-2
CDR3: CASSLNPALTGTKKGYTF
DNA: TGTGCCAGCAGCTTAAACCCCGCCCTGACAGGGACAAAAAAGGGCTACACCTTC

size: -
V: TRBV2
D: TRBD2
J: TRBJ2-1
CDR3: CASSDSSGVNEQFF
DNA: TGTGCCAGCAGTGACTCTAGCGGGGTCAATGAGCAGTTCTTC

size: -
V: TRBV5-6
D: TRBD1
J: TRBJ1-1
CDR3: CASSVYRGNTEAFF
DNA: TGTGCCAGCAGCGTGTACAGGGGGAACACTGAAGCTTTCTTT

size: -
V: TRBV14
D: TRBD1
J: TRBJ2-5
CDR3: CASSQGGTGGAGTQYF
DNA: TGTGCCAGCAGCCAAGGAGGGACAGGGGGCGCCGGGACCCAGTACTTC

size: -
V: TRBV7-7
D: -
J: TRBJ1-4
CDR3: CASSPSIGATNEKLFF
DNA: TGTGCCAGCAGCCCAAGCATCGGGGCAACTAATGAAAAACTGTTTTTT

size: -
V: TRBV4-1
D: -
J: TRBJ1-2
CDR3: CASSPQGYGYTF
DNA: TGCGCCAGCAGCCCACAGGGATATGGCTACACCTTC

size: -
V: TRBV7-2
D: TRBD2
J: TRBJ2-3
CDR3: CASSLAAGGSADTQYF
DNA: TGTGCCAGCAGCTTAGCAGCGGGGGGGTCCGCAGATACGCAGTATTTT

size: -
V: TRBV4-1
D: TRBD2
J: TRBJ2-3
CDR3: CASSQRGLAGGQDTQYF
DNA: TGCGCCAGCAGCCAACGGGGGCTAGCGGGGGGGCAAGATACGCAGTATTTT

size: -
V: TRBV18
D: -
J: TRBJ2-7
CDR3: CASSPRQSRYEQYF
DNA: TGTGCCAGCTCACCACGGCAAAGTCGCTACGAGCAGTACTTC

size: -
V: TRBV5-6
D: -
J: TRBJ1-3
CDR3: CASNPGGGAGNTIYF
DNA: TGTGCCAGCAACCCGGGTGGTGGAGCTGGAAACACCATATATTTT

size: once
V: TRBV5-4
D: -
J: TRBJ2-5
CDR3: CASSITGFAETQYF
DNA: TGTGCCAGCAGCATAACAGGGTTTGCAGAGACCCAGTACTTC

size: -
V: TRBV4-3
D: -
J: TRBJ1-2
CDR3: CASSQDYDTGLGYGYTF
DNA: TGCGCCAGCAGCCAAGATTATGATACAGGGCTTGGCTATGGCTACACCTTC

size: -
V: TRBV6-5
D: -
J: TRBJ1-1
CDR3: CASKFGAEAFF
DNA: TGTGCCAGCAAATTCGGGGCTGAAGCTTTCTTT

size: -
V: TRBV5-4
D: -
J: TRBJ2-1
CDR3: CASSFNRLDEQFF
DNA: TGTGCCAGCAGCTTCAACAGGTTAGATGAGCAGTTCTTC

size: -
V: TRBV7-6
D: TRBD2
J: TRBJ2-3
CDR3: CASSALAGSSTDTQYF
DNA: TGTGCCAGCAGCGCGCTAGCGGGGAGTAGCACAGATACGCAGTATTTT

size: -
V: TRBV19
D: -
J: TRBJ1-6
CDR3: CASSMGQGNSPLHF
DNA: TGTGCCAGTAGTATGGGGCAGGGTAATTCACCCCTCCACTTT

size: -
V: TRBV13
D: -
J: TRBJ1-2
CDR3: CASSSHRVILGYTF
DNA: TGTGCCAGCAGCTCCCACAGGGTAATTTTAGGCTACACCTTC